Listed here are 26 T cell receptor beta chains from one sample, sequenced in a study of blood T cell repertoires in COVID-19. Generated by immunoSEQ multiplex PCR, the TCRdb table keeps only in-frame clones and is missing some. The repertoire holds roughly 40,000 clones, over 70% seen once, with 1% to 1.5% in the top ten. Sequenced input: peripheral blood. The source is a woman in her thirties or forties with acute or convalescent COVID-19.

The CDR3 DNA sequence: TGTGCCAGCAGAGAACAGGGGCAGGACACTGAAGCTTTCTTT. Translating gives CASREQGQDTEAFF. The J gene is TRBJ1-1, the V gene TRBV28, with 7 bases that match TRBD1. Germline trimming cut 6 bases from V and 3 bases from J; bases unmatched to any gene: 7. The germline CDR1 and CDR2 sequences are MDHEN and SYDVKM. This CDR3 comprises 14 residues.

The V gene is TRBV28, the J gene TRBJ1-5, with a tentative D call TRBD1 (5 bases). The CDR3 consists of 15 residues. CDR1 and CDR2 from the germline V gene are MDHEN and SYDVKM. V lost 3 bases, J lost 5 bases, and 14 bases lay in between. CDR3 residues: CASSFISGNDQPQHF. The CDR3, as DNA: TGTGCCAGCAGTTTTATCTCAGGGAATGATCAGCCCCAGCATTTT.

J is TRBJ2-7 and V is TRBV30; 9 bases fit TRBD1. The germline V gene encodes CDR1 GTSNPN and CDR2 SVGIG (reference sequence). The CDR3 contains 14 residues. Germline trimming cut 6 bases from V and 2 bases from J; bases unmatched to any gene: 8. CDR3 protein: CACNRDRVTYEQYF. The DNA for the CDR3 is TGTGCCTGTAACCGGGACAGGGTAACCTACGAGCAGTACTTC.

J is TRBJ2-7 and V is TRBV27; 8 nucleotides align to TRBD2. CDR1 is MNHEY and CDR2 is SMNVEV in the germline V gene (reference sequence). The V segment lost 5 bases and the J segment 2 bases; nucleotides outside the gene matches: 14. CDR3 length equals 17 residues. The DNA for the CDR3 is TGTGCCAGCAGTATCGGGTTGTTAGCGGGACGGACCTACGAGCAGTACTTC. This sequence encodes CASSIGLLAGRTYEQYF.

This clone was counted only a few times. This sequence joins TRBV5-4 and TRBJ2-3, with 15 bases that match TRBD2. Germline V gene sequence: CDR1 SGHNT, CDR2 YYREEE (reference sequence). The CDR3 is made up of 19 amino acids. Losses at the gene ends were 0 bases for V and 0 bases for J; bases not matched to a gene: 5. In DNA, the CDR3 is TGTGCCAGCAGCTTGGAGGGACTAGCGGGGGGATATAGCACAGATACGCAGTATTTT. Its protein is CASSLEGLAGGYSTDTQYF.

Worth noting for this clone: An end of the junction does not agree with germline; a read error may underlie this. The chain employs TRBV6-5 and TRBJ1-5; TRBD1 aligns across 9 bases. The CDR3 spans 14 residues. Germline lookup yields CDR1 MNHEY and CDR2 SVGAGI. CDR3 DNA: TGTGCCGGCAGTATAACAGGGGGCGGTCAGCCCCAGCATTTT. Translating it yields CAGSITGGGQPQHF.

CDR3 loop: CASSWVGVGQPQHF. In DNA, the CDR3 is TGTGCCAGCAGCTGGGTCGGGGTGGGTCAGCCCCAGCATTTT. The V call is TRBV5-5, the J call TRBJ1-5; D uncertain. The length of the CDR3 is 14 residues. Germline V gene lookup returns CDR1 SGHKS and CDR2 YYEKEE (reference sequence). V was shortened by 3 bases and J by 6 bases, with 13 bases between the two germline ends.

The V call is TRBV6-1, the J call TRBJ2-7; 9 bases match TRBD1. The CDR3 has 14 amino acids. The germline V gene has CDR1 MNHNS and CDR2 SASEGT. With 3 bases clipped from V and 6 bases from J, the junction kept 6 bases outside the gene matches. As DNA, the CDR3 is TGTGCCAGCAGTGAGGGACAGGGAATCGGCGAGCAGTACTTC. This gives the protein CASSEGQGIGEQYF.

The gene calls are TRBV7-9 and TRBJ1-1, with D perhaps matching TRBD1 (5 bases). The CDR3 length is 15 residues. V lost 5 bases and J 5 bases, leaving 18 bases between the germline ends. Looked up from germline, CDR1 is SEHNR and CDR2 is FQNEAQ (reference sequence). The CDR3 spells CASSPLGGPPTEAFF. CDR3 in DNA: TGTGCCAGCAGCCCTCTGGGGGGACCCCCGACTGAAGCTTTCTTT.

CDR3 in DNA: TGTGCCAGCAGCCCCGGACAGGGGGCAGACACTGAAGCTTTCTTT. Translating it yields CASSPGQGADTEAFF. The rearrangement links TRBV11-2 to TRBJ1-1, with 11 bases aligning to TRBD1. Trimming cost V 5 bases and J 3 bases; bases outside gene matches: 5. Germline-derived CDR1 and CDR2 are SGHAT and FQNNGV. The CDR3 length is 15 residues.

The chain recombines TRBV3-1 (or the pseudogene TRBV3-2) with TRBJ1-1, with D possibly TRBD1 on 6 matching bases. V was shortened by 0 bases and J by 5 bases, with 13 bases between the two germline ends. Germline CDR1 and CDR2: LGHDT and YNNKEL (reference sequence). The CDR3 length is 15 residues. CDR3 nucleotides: TGTGCCAGCAGCCAAGATCCTATCAGGGGAACTGAAGCTTTCTTT. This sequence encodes CASSQDPIRGTEAFF.

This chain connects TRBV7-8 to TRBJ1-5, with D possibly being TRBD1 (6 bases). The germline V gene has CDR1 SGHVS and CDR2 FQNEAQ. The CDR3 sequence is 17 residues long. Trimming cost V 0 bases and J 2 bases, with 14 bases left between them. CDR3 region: CASSLAIYRDGNQPQHF. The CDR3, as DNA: TGTGCCAGCAGCTTAGCGATATACAGGGATGGCAATCAGCCCCAGCATTTT.

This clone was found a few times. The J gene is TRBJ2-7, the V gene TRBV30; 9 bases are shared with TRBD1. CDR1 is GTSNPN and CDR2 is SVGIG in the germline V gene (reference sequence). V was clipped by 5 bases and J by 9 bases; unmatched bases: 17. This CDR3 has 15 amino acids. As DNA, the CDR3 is TGTGCCTGGGGGCTAACAGGGGGCAGAATCAGTGGGCAGTACTTC. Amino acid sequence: CAWGLTGGRISGQYF. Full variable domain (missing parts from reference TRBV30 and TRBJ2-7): SQTIHQWPATLVQPVGSPLSLECTVEGTSNPNLYWYRQAAGRGLQLLFYSVGIGQISSEVPQNLSASRPQDRQFILSSKKLLLSDSGFYLCAWGLTGGRISGQYFGPGTRLTVT.

CDR3 in amino acids: CASRRGNTGELFF. The CDR3 nucleotides are TGTGCCAGCAGGCGGGGGAACACCGGGGAGCTGTTTTTT. V usage is TRBV6-6 and J usage is TRBJ2-2, with a possible D match to TRBD2 (6 bases). The V end lost 6 bases, the J end lost 1 base, and 6 bases lay between the germline ends. The CDR3 length is 13 residues. CDR1 is MNHNY, CDR2 SVGAGI, per germline (reference sequence).

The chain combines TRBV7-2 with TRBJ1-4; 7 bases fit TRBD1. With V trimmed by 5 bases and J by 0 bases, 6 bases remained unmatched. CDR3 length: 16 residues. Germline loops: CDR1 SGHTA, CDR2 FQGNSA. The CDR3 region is CASSPDRLSTNEKLFF. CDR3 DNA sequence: TGTGCCAGCAGCCCGGACAGGCTTTCAACTAATGAAAAACTGTTTTTT.

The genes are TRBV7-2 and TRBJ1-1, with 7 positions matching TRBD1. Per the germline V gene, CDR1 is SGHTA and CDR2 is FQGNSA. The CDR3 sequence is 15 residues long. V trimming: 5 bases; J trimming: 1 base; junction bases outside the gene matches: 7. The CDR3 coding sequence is TGTGCCAGCAGCAGAAGACAGGGAGGGAACACTGAAGCTTTCTTT. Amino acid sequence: CASSRRQGGNTEAFF. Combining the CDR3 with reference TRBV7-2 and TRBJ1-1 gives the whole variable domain GAGVSQSPSNKVTEKGKDVELRCDPISGHTALYWYRQSLGQGLEFLIYFQGNSAPDKSGLPSDRFSAERTGGSVSTLTIQRTQQEDSAVYLCASSRRQGGNTEAFFGQGTRLTVV.

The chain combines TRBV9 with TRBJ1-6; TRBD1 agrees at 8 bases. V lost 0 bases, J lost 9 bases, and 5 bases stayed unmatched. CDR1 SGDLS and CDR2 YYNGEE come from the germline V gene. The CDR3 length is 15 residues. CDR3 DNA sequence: TGTGCCAGCAGCGTAGGACAGGGGCTTTCTTCACCCCTCCACTTT. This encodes CASSVGQGLSSPLHF.

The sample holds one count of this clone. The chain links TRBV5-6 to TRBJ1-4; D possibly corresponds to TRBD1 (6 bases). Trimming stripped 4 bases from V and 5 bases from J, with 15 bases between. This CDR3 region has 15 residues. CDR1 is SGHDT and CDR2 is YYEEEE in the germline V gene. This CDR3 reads CASSGPGGANEKLFF. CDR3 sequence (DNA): TGTGCCAGCAGCGGACCTGGGGGCGCGAATGAAAAACTGTTTTTT.

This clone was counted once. The CDR3 DNA is TGTGCCAGCAGCCGCGGGGAGGGCAGTGGTGGCTACACCTTC. Amino acid sequence: CASSRGEGSGGYTF. V is TRBV5-6 and J is TRBJ1-2; D not resolved. V dropped 4 bases and J dropped 7 bases, with 17 bases sitting between them. Germline CDR1 is SGHDT and CDR2 is YYEEEE. This CDR3 spans 14 amino acids.

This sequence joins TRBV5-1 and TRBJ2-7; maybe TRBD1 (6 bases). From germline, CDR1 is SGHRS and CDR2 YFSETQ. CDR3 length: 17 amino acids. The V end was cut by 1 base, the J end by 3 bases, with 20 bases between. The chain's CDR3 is CASSLIGTRQGNYEQYF. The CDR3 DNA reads TGCGCCAGCAGCTTGATTGGAACTAGGCAGGGGAACTACGAGCAGTACTTC.

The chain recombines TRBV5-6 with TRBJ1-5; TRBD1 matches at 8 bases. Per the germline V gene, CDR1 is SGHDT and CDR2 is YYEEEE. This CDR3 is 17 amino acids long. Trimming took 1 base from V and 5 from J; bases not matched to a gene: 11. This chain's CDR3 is CASSLRGGQGSDQPQHF. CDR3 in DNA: TGTGCCAGCAGCTTGCGGGGTGGACAGGGCAGCGATCAGCCCCAGCATTTT.

In DNA form, the CDR3 reads TGTGCCAGCAGTGAAACCGGGACTGTGTACAAAGAGACCCAGTACTTC. Protein: CASSETGTVYKETQYF. This chain uses TRBV2 with TRBJ2-5, with a possible D match to TRBD2 (6 bases). Germline V gene lookup returns CDR1 SNHLY and CDR2 FYNNEI. CDR3 length equals 16 residues. The V end lost 2 bases, the J end lost 3 bases, and 16 bases lay between the germline ends.

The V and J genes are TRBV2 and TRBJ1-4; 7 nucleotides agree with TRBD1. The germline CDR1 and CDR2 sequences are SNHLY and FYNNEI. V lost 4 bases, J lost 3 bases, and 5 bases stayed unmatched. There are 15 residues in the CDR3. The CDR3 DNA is TGTGCCAGCAGTGGAATGACAGGGTCTAATGAAAAACTGTTTTTT. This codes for CASSGMTGSNEKLFF.

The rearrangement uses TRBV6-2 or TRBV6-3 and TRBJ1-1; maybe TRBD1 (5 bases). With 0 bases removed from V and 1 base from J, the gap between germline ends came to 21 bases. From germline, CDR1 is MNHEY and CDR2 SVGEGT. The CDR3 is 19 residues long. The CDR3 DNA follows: TGTGCCAGCAGTTACTCGAAGGGAGGGTACCTAAGGGGGAACACTGAAGCTTTCTTT. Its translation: CASSYSKGGYLRGNTEAFF.

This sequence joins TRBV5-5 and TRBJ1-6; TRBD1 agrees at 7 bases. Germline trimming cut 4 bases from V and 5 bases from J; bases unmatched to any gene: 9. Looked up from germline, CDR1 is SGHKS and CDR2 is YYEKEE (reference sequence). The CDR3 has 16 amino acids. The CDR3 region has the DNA TGTGCCAGCAGCACGACCGGGACAGAACATAATTCACCCCTCCACTTT. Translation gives CASSTTGTEHNSPLHF.

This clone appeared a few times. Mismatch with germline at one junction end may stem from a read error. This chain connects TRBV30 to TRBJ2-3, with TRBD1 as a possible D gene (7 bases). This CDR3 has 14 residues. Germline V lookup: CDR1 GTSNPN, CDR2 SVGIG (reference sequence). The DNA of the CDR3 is TGTGCCTGGAGTGACTTAGGGGGGACAGCTACGCAGTATTTT. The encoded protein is CAWSDLGGTATQYF.